This T cell receptor (beta chain) was profiled in a study of T-cell reconstitution after alpha-beta-depleted transplantation in children. Trimming took 0 bases from V and 8 from J; bases not matched to a gene: 3. The CDR3 has 13 amino acids. CDR1 is SGHTA and CDR2 is FQGTGA in the germline V gene. Findings of the study overall: T-cell counts and diversity were attributed mostly to newly produced T cells one year after transplant.

The TCRbeta library incorporated unique molecular identifiers. TCRdb re-derived calls from the PCR reads in MiXCR, one entry per CDR3 protein. This table has some 840,000 distinct CDR3 sequences, about 15% appearing once. As to this clonotype: Antigen: not known.

The V gene is TRBV7-3, the J gene TRBJ1-1; 7 nucleotides agree with TRBD1. This receptor was obtained from a male patient between 10 and 17 years old who had a stem cell transplant for acute lymphoblastic leukemia, so the T cells may come from the graft donor. The sequencing here drew on PBMCs, mostly from graft donor cells, taken 360 days after TCRalphabeta/CD19-depleted stem cell transplant. The CDR3 DNA is TGTGCCAGCAGCTTAACAGCAGGGGGGGAAGCTTTCTTT. Translation gives CASSLTAGGEAFF.